This TCR beta chain was documented in a study of technical replicates of blood from a handful of donors. V lost 0 bases and J 5 bases, leaving 11 bases between the germline ends. The CDR3 is 14 amino acids. Germline V gene data show CDR1 as SGDLS and CDR2 as YYNGEE. Assay used: immunoSEQ multiplex PCR; TCRdb lists only in-frame clones, some missing. The table records about 59,000 clones, 93% of them present only once. The receptor comes from a human donor in good health. Some clones in this sample may be carry-over from other donors' samples. This rearrangement joins TRBV9 to TRBJ2-5; D perhaps matches TRBD1 (6 bases). The sequencing input was PBMCs. CDR3 coding DNA: TGTGCCAGCAGCGTAGGCCCAGGGGACGAGACCCAGTACTTC. Its translation: CASSVGPGDETQYF.